Below, 16 T cell receptor beta chains from the same sample are listed, as sequenced in a study of blood T cells in healthy people across ages. Primers used in a second PCR of roughly 6 to 11 cycles were a sample-barcoded 5' primer and a J-beta primer mix. MiXCR was run by TCRdb on the 5' RACE reads, yielding one entry per CDR3 protein. Of approximately 800,000 distinct CDR3 sequences detected, 35% to 50% appear once; the ten largest clones hold 15% to 20%. The sequenced material came from blood. Receptor source: a man older than 75 in good health.

The V gene is TRBV7-9, the J gene TRBJ1-4; D call uncertain. Looked up from germline, CDR1 is SEHNR and CDR2 is FQNEAQ (reference sequence). The CDR3 is 15 residues long. V gave up 0 bases and J gave up 5 bases, with 10 bases separating them. This CDR3 reads CASSLASAANEKLFF. CDR3 DNA sequence: TGTGCCAGCAGCTTAGCCTCAGCGGCAAATGAAAAACTGTTTTTT.

This clonotype was observed a single time. The J gene is TRBJ1-1, the V gene TRBV20-1; 9 positions agree with TRBD1. The CDR3 is 14 amino acids. Germline assignment: CDR1 DFQATT and CDR2 SNEGSKA (reference sequence). The V gene end was trimmed by 3 bases and the J gene end by 4 bases; junction bases not matched to a gene: 6. This chain's CDR3 is CSASLPDRGTEAFF. The CDR3 DNA is TGCAGTGCTAGCCTACCGGACAGGGGCACTGAAGCTTTCTTT.

The J gene is TRBJ1-2, the V gene TRBV6-1, with TRBD1 matching 7 bases. The trim removed 3 bases at V and 2 bases at J, leaving 6 bases unmatched. CDR1 and CDR2 from the germline V gene are MNHNS and SASEGT. The CDR3 is 15 amino acids. CDR3 nucleotides: TGTGCCAGCAGTGATGGGGGACAGATCAACTATGGCTACACCTTC. Translating it yields CASSDGGQINYGYTF.

This clonotype was picked up a small number of times. In DNA, the CDR3 is TGCAGCGTTGAAGAGGGAGGGGGCGGCACCTACGAGCAGTACTTC. The encoded protein is CSVEEGGGGTYEQYF. The chain is built from TRBV29-1 and TRBJ2-7; either TRBD1 or TRBD2 may fit D (7 bases each). The V and J ends lost 0 bases and 2 bases respectively, with 14 bases between them. Germline CDR1 reads SQVTM; CDR2 reads ANQGSEA. CDR3 length: 15 residues.

The chain links TRBV5-6 to TRBJ2-1; 8 bases map to TRBD1. The CDR3 sequence is 16 residues long. Germline V gene data show CDR1 as SGHDT and CDR2 as YYEEEE. Germline trimming cut 4 bases from V and 1 base from J; bases unmatched to any gene: 7. DNA of the CDR3: TGTGCCAGCAGCGGGTGGACAGGGATGTCCTACAATGAGCAGTTCTTC. It encodes CASSGWTGMSYNEQFF.

V gene TRBV7-9 combines with J gene TRBJ2-1; D unclear. The CDR3 has 12 residues. Germline values: CDR1 SEHNR, CDR2 FQNEAQ (reference sequence). V lost 6 bases and J 5 bases, leaving 8 bases between the germline ends. In DNA, the CDR3 is TGTGCCAGCAGATGGACCGACAATGAGCAGTTCTTC. Encoded protein: CASRWTDNEQFF.

Turning to this clonotype: A read error may produce the germline difference seen at one junction end. The chain has TRBV7-8 and TRBJ2-1, with D maybe TRBD2 (6 bases). The CDR3 has 15 amino acids. Germline values: CDR1 SGHVS, CDR2 FQNEAQ. CDR3: CASSARDGSANGQFF. In DNA, the CDR3 is TGTGCCAGCAGCGCGCGGGACGGGTCCGCCAATGGGCAGTTCTTC.

The chain carries TRBV6-2 or TRBV6-3 and TRBJ1-4, with TRBD1 as a possible D gene (5 bases). This CDR3 spans 14 amino acids. Trimming pared 0 bases from V and 8 bases from J, leaving 10 bases between. Germline V gives CDR1 MNHEY, CDR2 SVGEGT. CDR3: CASSYSGPGEKLFF. Written as DNA, the CDR3 is TGTGCCAGCAGTTACTCGGGACCTGGGGAAAAACTGTTTTTT.

This clonotype has just one count. Here the CDR3 reads CASSDREWAFF. In DNA form, the CDR3 reads TGTGCCAGCAGCGACAGGGAATGGGCTTTCTTT. This rearrangement joins TRBV28 to TRBJ1-1; 7 nucleotides agree with TRBD1. J gave up 11 bases and V 6 bases, and 6 bases lay outside the gene matches. Germline assignment: CDR1 MDHEN and CDR2 SYDVKM. The CDR3 is 11 amino acids.

The V call is TRBV20-1, the J call TRBJ2-5; TRBD2 is a possible D gene (6 bases). The length of the CDR3 is 14 residues. Germline V gives CDR1 DFQATT, CDR2 SNEGSKA (reference sequence). The CDR3 nucleotides read TGCAGCTATTCCGGGGGAGCGGACCAAGAGACCCAGTACTTC. As protein: CSYSGGADQETQYF.

This chain connects TRBV7-2 to TRBJ1-6; D is unresolved. V lost 3 bases, J lost 12 bases, and 9 bases lay in between. This CDR3 is 12 amino acids long. Germline V CDR1 and CDR2: SGHTA, FQGNSA. The CDR3 DNA sequence: TGTGCCAGCAGCTTTTCGGGGAGACCCCTCCACTTT. Translated: CASSFSGRPLHF. Drawing the rest from reference TRBV7-2 and TRBJ1-6, the complete variable domain is GAGVSQSPSNKVTEKGKDVELRCDPISGHTALYWYRQSLGQGLEFLIYFQGNSAPDKSGLPSDRFSAERTGGSVSTLTIQRTQQEDSAVYLCASSFSGRPLHFGNGTRLTVT.

The chain links TRBV6-1 to TRBJ2-3; TRBD2 matches at 14 bases. V trimming: 3 bases; J trimming: 6 bases; junction bases outside the gene matches: 8. CDR1 and CDR2 from the germline V gene are MNHNS and SASEGT. CDR3 length: 17 residues. CDR3 residues: CASSELGLAGVGDTQYF. CDR3 coding DNA: TGTGCCAGCAGTGAGCTGGGACTAGCGGGAGTAGGGGATACGCAGTATTTT.

There are a few counts of this clonotype. DNA of the CDR3: TGTGCCAGCAGTGAATATACGCCAGCGGAGGATGAGCAGTTCTTC. It specifies CASSEYTPAEDEQFF. The chain recombines TRBV25-1 with TRBJ2-1; maybe TRBD2 (5 bases). With 0 bases removed from V and 8 bases from J, the gap between germline ends came to 14 bases. CDR3 length: 15 amino acids. CDR1 is MGHDK and CDR2 is SYGVNS in the germline V gene. Drawing the rest from reference TRBV25-1 and TRBJ2-1, the complete variable domain is EADIYQTPRYLVIGTGKKITLECSQTMGHDKMYWYQQDPGMELHLIHYSYGVNSTEKGDLSSESTVSRIRTEHFPLTLESARPSHTSQYLCASSEYTPAEDEQFFGPGTRLTVL.

The DNA of the CDR3 is TGCGCCAGCAGCCATTCGGGAGGGGGCACAGATACGCAGTATTTT. Protein product: CASSHSGGGTDTQYF. The J gene is TRBJ2-3, the V gene TRBV4-3; 8 bases line up with TRBD2. Trimming removed 3 bases from V and 1 base from J; junction bases left unmatched: 3. This CDR3 comprises 15 residues. Germline V CDR1 and CDR2: LGHNA, YSLEER.

The gene calls are TRBV28 and TRBJ2-2; D is uncertain. The CDR3 contains 19 residues. Trimming pared 6 bases from V and 0 bases from J, leaving 23 bases between. Germline V lookup: CDR1 MDHEN, CDR2 SYDVKM. The CDR3 region has the DNA TGTGCCAGCAGCATCCTTCTCGATCTAGACTTCGCGAACACCGGGGAGCTGTTTTTT. Its protein is CASSILLDLDFANTGELFF.

V gene TRBV4-2 combines with J gene TRBJ2-7, with 10 bases aligning to TRBD2. CDR3 length equals 16 residues. Losses at the gene ends were 0 bases for V and 4 bases for J; bases not matched to a gene: 6. Germline loops: CDR1 LGHNA, CDR2 YNFKEQ. DNA of the CDR3: TGTGCCAGCAGCCAAGAAGATGGGGGACTAGCGTACGAGCAGTACTTC. As protein: CASSQEDGGLAYEQYF.